This T cell receptor beta chain originates from a study of cytomegalovirus exposure and HLA in healthy donors (dated by TCRdb to about 2017). A note on the overall study: The 500 to 700 repertoires of the first cohort and the approximately 130 validation repertoires were produced on the same platform, according to a later analysis. The study aimed to test whether cataloging public T cell receptors could reveal signatures of past pathogen exposure. Along with the approximately 700-subject first cohort, a separate validation cohort of 120 different subjects was used. The study combined high-throughput TCR immunosequencing, statistical association of individual TCRs with disease status, and machine learning to predict cytomegalovirus infection status.

As concerns this clone: What antigen it recognizes has not been identified. The sample holds no much larger clone one base away, and base qualities are not on file.

To prepare the library, the immunoSEQ multiplex PCR assay was applied. On the authors' methods: To diagnose cytomegalovirus status from the catalog of TCR beta chain sequences, a statistical classification framework was built. The source is immuneACCESS, and TCRdb retained only in-frame sequences with V and J called. Part of the clones is not carried over; for the studies checked, unresolved V genes explain less than half of this, and the remainder is unexplained. The DNA was the basis for D and trimming; V, J and clone size are from that table. This sample is represented by some 75,000 clones; about 96% of them were singletons. Under 1.5% of the sample is in the top ten clones. The V end gives up 5 bases and the J end 7 bases, leaving 11 bases in the junction not matched to a gene. The CDR3, cysteine through phenylalanine, is 15 amino acids long. Solely the CDR3 DNA is kept, with 45 bases framed from the first base. Per the germline V gene (reference sequence), LNHDA is the CDR1 and SQIVND is the CDR2.

Separate from the roughly 660-subject first cohort, the validation cohort of 95 to 150 subjects was the group to which the donors belonged. The investigation overall reported the following: A later analysis had no HLA typing for the validation cohort, so co-occurrence there was scored across all 110 or so repertoires. Most TCR sequences were seen in very few donors, while some public TCRs were found in many individuals. In vitro tests confirmed that a few of the cytomegalovirus-associated TCR beta chains recognize cytomegalovirus antigens. The study gave a list of roughly 150 TCR beta chains associated with cytomegalovirus. Cytomegalovirus status was reported to be diagnosed by the classifier with high specificity and sensitivity in both the original and validation cohorts. Of the cluster scores, roughly 93% were above 0 in a later analysis, which found that TCRs clustered in the first cohort also tended to co-occur in the 120 validation repertoires. The authors suggested that the approach could potentially be extended to other disease states and immunological phenotypes.

This clonotype originated in a young woman in good health and CMV-seronegative. The V and J genes are TRBV19 and TRBJ2-1; 7 central nucleotides agree with TRBD2. What was sequenced was PBMCs. The CDR3: CASSSGWEGGNEQFF. At the DNA level, the sequence is TGTGCCAGTAGTTCTGGGTGGGAGGGAGGGAATGAGCAGTTCTTC.